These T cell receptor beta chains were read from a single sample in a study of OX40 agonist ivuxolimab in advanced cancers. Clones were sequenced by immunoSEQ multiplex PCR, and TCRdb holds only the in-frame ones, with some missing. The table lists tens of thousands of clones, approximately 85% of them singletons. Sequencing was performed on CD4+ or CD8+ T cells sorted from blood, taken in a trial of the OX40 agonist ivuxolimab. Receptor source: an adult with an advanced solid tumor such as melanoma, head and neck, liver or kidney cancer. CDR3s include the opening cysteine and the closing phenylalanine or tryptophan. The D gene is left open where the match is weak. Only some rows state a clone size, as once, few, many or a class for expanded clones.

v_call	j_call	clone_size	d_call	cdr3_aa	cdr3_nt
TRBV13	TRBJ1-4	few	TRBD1	CASSLAGQGDEKLFF	TGTGCCAGCAGCTTAGCGGGACAGGGAGATGAAAAACTGTTTTTT
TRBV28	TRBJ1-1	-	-	CAIPWGNTEAFF	TGTGCCATACCGTGGGGGAACACTGAAGCTTTCTTT
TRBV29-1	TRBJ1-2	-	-	CSVEVETRGYTF	TGCAGCGTTGAGGTCGAGACGAGAGGCTACACCTTC
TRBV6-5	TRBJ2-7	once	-	CASSYSTGYEQYF	TGTGCCAGCAGTTACTCGACTGGGTACGAGCAGTACTTC
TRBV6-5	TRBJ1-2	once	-	CASRNSATNYGYTF	TGTGCCAGCAGGAACAGCGCCACTAACTATGGCTACACCTTC
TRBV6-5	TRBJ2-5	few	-	CASSQLTIEETQYF	TGTGCCAGCAGCCAACTTACAATAGAAGAGACCCAGTACTTC
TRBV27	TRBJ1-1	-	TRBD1	CASSRDRGHRIEAFF	TGTGCCAGCAGCAGGGACAGGGGTCATCGGATTGAAGCTTTCTTT
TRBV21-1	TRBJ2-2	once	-	CASSKEGGRTPGELFF	TGTGCCAGCAGCAAAGAGGGGGGGCGGACTCCGGGGGAGCTGTTTTTT
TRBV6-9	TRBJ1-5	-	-	CASSEGHNNQPQHF	TGTGCCAGCAGTGAGGGACACAATAATCAGCCCCAGCATTTT
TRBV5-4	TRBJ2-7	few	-	CASSPGDFSPYEQYF	TGTGCCAGCAGCCCCGGGGACTTTTCCCCCTACGAGCAGTACTTC
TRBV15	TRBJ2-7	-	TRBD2	CATSREAGDSYEQYF	TGTGCCACCAGCAGAGAGGCGGGAGACTCCTACGAGCAGTACTTC
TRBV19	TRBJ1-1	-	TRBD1	CASSMGVTGIGTEAFF	TGTGCCAGTAGTATGGGGGTGACAGGGATTGGTACTGAAGCTTTCTTT
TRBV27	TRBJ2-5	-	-	CASSTLKRISQETQYF	TGTGCCAGCAGTACCCTAAAACGGATCAGTCAAGAGACCCAGTACTTC
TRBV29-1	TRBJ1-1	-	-	CSVVGGTALSTEAFF	TGCAGCGTTGTAGGGGGGACGGCCCTGAGCACTGAAGCTTTCTTT
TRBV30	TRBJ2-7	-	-	CAWSDWVTPYEQYF	TGTGCCTGGAGTGACTGGGTCACCCCCTACGAGCAGTACTTC
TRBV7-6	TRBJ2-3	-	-	CASSLGGTGRKDTQYF	TGTGCCAGCAGCTTAGGCGGAACAGGGAGGAAAGATACGCAGTATTTT
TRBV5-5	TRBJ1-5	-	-	CASSSGEAANQPQHF	TGTGCCAGCAGCTCCGGGGAGGCGGCTAATCAGCCCCAGCATTTT
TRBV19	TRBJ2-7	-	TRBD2	CASSIAELAGANEQYF	TGTGCCAGTAGTATAGCGGAACTAGCGGGAGCAAACGAGCAGTACTTC
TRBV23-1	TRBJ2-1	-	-	CASAGSRILPPTMNVQFF	TGCGCCAGTGCAGGGTCCCGAATTTTACCTCCTACAATGAATGTGCAGTTCTTC
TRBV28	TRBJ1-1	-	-	CASSRHRDTEAFF	TGTGCCAGCAGTAGGCACAGGGACACTGAAGCTTTCTTT
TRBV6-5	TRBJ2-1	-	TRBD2	CASSYTLAGVGEQFF	TGTGCCAGCAGTTACACCCTAGCGGGAGTAGGCGAGCAGTTCTTC
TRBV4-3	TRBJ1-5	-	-	CASSRGRSSQPQHF	TGCGCCAGCAGCCGTGGCCGGTCGAGTCAGCCCCAGCATTTT